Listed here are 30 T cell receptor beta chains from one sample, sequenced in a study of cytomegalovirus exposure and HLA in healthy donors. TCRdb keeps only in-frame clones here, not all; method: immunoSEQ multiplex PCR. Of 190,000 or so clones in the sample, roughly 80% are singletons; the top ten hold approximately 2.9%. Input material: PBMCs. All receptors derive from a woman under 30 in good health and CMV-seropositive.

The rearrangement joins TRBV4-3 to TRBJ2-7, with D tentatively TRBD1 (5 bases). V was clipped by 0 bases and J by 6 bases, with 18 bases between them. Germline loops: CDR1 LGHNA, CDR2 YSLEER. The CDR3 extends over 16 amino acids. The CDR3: CASSQDWLLFGAEQYF. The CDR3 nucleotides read TGCGCCAGCAGCCAAGATTGGCTCTTGTTTGGGGCCGAGCAGTACTTC.

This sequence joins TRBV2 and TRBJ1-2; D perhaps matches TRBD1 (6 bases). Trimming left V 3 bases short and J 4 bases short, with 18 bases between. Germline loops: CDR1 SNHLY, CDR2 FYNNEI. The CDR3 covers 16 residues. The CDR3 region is CASSDPGAGVGYGYTF. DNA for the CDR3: TGTGCCAGCAGTGACCCCGGGGCAGGGGTCGGCTATGGCTACACCTTC.

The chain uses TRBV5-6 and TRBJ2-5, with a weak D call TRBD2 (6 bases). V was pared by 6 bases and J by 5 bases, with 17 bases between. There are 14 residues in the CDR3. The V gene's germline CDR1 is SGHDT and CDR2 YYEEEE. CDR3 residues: CASTVVGGAETQYF. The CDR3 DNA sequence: TGTGCCAGCACCGTCGTGGGGGGAGCGGAGACCCAGTACTTC.

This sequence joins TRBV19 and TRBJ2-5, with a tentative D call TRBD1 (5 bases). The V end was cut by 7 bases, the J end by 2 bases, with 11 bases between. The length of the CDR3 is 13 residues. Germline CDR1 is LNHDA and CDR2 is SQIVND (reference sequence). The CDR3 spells CASTATDQETQYF. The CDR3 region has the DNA TGTGCCAGTACCGCGACAGATCAAGAGACCCAGTACTTC.

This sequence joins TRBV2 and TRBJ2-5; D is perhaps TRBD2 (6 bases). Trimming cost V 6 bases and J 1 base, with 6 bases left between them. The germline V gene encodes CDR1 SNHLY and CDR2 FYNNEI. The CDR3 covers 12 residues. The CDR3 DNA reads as TGTGCCAGCAGGCGGGGCCAAGAGACCCAGTACTTC. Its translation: CASRRGQETQYF.

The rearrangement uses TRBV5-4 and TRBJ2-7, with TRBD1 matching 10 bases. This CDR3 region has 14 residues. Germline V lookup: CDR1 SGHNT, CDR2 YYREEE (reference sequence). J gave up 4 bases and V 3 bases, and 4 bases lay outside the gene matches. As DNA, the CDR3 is TGTGCCAGCAGCTACGACAGGGGGCTGTACGAGCAGTACTTC. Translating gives CASSYDRGLYEQYF.

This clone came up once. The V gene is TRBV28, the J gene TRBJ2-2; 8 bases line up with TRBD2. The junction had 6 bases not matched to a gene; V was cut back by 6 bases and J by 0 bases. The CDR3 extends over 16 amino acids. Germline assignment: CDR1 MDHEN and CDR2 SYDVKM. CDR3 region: CASSVAGFANTGELFF. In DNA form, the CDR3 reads TGTGCCAGCAGCGTAGCGGGGTTCGCGAACACCGGGGAGCTGTTTTTT.

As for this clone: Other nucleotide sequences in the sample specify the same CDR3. The CDR3 DNA is TGCGCCAGCAGCCAAGGACAGGGGGCTGGAAACACCATATATTTT. This translates into CASSQGQGAGNTIYF. The chain is built from TRBV4-1 and TRBJ1-3; TRBD1 matches 9 bases. The CDR3 runs 15 residues. Germline trimming cut 1 base from V and 2 bases from J; bases unmatched to any gene: 0. The germline gives CDR1 MGHRA, CDR2 YSYEKL.

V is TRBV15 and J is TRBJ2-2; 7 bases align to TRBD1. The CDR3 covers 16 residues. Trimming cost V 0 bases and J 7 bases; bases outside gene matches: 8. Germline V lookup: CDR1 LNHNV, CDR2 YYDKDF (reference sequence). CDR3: CATSRDQQGINGELFF. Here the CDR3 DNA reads TGTGCCACCAGCAGAGATCAACAGGGGATTAACGGGGAGCTGTTTTTT.

Here the CDR3 reads CASSYRGEVNEKLFF. For the CDR3, the DNA is TGTGCCAGCAGCTACAGGGGGGAGGTTAATGAAAAACTGTTTTTT. V gene TRBV2 combines with J gene TRBJ1-4, with TRBD1 identical over 8 bases. The V gene end was trimmed by 6 bases and the J gene end by 4 bases; junction bases not matched to a gene: 7. The germline gives CDR1 SNHLY, CDR2 FYNNEI. This CDR3 region has 15 residues.

CDR3 protein: CASSSSGVTGELFF. For the CDR3, the DNA is TGCGCCAGCAGCTCTAGCGGGGTCACCGGGGAGCTGTTTTTT. The chain recombines TRBV5-1 with TRBJ2-2; 9 bases are shared with TRBD2. Looked up from germline, CDR1 is SGHRS and CDR2 is YFSETQ. V trimming: 3 bases; J trimming: 4 bases; junction bases outside the gene matches: 1. This CDR3 is built from 14 residues.

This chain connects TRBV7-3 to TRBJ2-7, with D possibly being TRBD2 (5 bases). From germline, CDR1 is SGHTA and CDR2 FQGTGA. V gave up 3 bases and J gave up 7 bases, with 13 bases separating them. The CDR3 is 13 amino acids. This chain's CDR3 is CASSFLRGDEQYF. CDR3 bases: TGTGCCAGCAGCTTCCTCCGGGGAGATGAGCAGTACTTC.

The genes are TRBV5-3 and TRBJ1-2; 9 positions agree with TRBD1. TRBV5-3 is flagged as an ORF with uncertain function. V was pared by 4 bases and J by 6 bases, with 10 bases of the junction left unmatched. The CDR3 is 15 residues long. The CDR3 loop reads CARSMGQGEQNGYTF. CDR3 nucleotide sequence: TGTGCCAGAAGCATGGGACAGGGTGAGCAGAATGGCTACACCTTC.

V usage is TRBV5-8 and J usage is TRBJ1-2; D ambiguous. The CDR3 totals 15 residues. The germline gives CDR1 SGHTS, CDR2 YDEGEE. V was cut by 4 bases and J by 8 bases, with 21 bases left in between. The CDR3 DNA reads TGTGCCAGCAGCACCAGACCGAGGGCTTTGGGAGGCTACACCTTC. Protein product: CASSTRPRALGGYTF.

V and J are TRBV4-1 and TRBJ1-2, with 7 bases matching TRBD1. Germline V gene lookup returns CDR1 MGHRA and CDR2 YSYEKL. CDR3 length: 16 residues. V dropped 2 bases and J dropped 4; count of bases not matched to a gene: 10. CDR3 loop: CASSQLPGQNFYGYTF. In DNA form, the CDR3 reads TGCGCCAGCAGCCAACTCCCGGGACAGAACTTCTATGGCTACACCTTC.

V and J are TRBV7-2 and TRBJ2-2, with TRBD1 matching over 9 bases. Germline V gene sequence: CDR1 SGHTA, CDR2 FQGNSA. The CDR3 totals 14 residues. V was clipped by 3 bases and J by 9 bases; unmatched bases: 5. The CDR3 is CASSFTGGGRELFF. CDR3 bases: TGTGCCAGCAGCTTTACAGGGGGCGGGCGGGAGCTGTTTTTT.

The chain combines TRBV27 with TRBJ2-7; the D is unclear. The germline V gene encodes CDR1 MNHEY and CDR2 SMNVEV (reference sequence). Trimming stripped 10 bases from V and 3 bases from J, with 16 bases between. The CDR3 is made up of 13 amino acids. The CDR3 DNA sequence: TGTGCCAACACCCTGGCGGCAGACTACGAGCAGTACTTC. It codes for CANTLAADYEQYF.

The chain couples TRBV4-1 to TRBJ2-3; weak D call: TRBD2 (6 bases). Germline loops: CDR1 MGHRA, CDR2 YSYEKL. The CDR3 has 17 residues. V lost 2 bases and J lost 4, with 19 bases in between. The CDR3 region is CASSQMPRTGAADTQYF. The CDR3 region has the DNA TGCGCCAGCAGCCAAATGCCTCGGACGGGAGCAGCAGATACGCAGTATTTT.

The CDR3 nucleotides read TGCGCCAGCAGCTTGGCAACAGGGGGTTCACGCTCCTACGAGCAGTACTTC. It encodes CASSLATGGSRSYEQYF. The J gene is TRBJ2-7, the V gene TRBV5-1; TRBD1 aligns across 8 bases. V lost 0 bases, J lost 0 bases, and 8 bases stayed unmatched. The CDR3 is made up of 17 amino acids. Germline CDR1 SGHRS, CDR2 YFSETQ.

The CDR3 DNA reads as TGTGCCAGCAGTGAATTTGGAGAGGGTCAGCCCCAGCATTTT. The encoded protein is CASSEFGEGQPQHF. The V and J genes are TRBV2 and TRBJ1-5; D not certain. The CDR3 spans 14 residues. The germline gives CDR1 SNHLY, CDR2 FYNNEI. The germline V and J ends were trimmed by 2 bases and 6 bases, with 11 bases remaining between them.

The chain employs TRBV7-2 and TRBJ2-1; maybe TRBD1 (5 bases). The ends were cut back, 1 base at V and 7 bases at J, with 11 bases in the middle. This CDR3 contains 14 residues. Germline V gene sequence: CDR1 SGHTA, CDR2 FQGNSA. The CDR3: CASSLGLPGNEQFF. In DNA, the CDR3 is TGTGCCAGCAGCTTAGGCCTTCCAGGGAATGAGCAGTTCTTC.

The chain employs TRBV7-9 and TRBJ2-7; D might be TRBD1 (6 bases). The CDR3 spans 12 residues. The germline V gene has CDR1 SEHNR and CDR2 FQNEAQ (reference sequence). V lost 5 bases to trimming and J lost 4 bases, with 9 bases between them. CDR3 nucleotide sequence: TGTGCCAGCAGCCGACAGGCTTACGAGCAGTACTTC. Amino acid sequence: CASSRQAYEQYF.

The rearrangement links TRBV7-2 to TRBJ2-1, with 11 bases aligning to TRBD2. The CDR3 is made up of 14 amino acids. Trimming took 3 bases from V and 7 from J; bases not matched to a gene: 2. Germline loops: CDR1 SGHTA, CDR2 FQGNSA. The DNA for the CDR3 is TGTGCCAGCAGCTTTAGCGGGGGGGCGAATGAGCAGTTCTTC. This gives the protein CASSFSGGANEQFF.

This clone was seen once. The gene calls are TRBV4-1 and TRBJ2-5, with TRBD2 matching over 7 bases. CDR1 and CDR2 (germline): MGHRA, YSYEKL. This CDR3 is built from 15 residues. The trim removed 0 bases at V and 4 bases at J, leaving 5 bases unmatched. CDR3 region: CASSQDLGRGETQYF. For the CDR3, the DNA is TGCGCCAGCAGCCAAGATCTGGGGAGGGGAGAGACCCAGTACTTC.

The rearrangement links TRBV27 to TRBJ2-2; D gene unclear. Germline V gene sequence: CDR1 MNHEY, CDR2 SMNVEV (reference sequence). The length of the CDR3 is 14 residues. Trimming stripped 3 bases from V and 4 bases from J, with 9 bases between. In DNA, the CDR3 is TGTGCCAGCAGTTTTGGAGAACTCACCGGGGAGCTGTTTTTT. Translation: CASSFGELTGELFF.

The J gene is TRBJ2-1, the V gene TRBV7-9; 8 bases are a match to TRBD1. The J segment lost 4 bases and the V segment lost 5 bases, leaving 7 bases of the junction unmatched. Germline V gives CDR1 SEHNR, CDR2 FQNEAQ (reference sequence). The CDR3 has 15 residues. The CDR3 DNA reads TGTGCCAGCAGCGCCATGGGGACAGGTTACAATGAGCAGTTCTTC. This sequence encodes CASSAMGTGYNEQFF.

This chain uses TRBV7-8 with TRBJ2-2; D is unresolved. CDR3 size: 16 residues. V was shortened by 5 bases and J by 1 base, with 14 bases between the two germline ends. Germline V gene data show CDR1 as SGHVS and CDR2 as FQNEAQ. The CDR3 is CASSLDGHLNTGELFF. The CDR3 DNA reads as TGTGCCAGCAGCCTGGATGGGCACCTGAACACCGGGGAGCTGTTTTTT. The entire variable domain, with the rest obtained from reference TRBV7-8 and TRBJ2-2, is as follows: GAGVSQSPRYKVAKRGQDVALRCDPISGHVSLFWYQQALGQGPEFLTYFQNEAQLDKSGLPSDRFFAERPEGSVSTLKIQRTQQEDSAVYLCASSLDGHLNTGELFFGEGSRLTVL.

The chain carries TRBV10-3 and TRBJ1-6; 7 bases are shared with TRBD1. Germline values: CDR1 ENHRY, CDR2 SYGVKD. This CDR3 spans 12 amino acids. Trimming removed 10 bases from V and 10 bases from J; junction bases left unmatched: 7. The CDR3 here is CATGQVESPLHF. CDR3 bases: TGTGCCACCGGACAGGTTGAATCACCCCTCCACTTT.

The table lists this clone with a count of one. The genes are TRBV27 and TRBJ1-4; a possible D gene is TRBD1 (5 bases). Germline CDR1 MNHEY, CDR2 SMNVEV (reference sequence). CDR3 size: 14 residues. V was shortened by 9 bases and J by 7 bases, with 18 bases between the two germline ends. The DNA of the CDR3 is TGTGCCAGTCAAAGGGGAGGGGAGGGTGAAAAACTGTTTTTT. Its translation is CASQRGGEGEKLFF.

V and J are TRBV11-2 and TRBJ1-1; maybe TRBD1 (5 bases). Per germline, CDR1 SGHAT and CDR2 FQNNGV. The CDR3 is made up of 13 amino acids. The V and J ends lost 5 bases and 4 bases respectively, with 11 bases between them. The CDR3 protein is CASSLRGGTEAFF. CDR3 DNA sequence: TGTGCCAGCAGCCTACGCGGGGGCACTGAAGCTTTCTTT.